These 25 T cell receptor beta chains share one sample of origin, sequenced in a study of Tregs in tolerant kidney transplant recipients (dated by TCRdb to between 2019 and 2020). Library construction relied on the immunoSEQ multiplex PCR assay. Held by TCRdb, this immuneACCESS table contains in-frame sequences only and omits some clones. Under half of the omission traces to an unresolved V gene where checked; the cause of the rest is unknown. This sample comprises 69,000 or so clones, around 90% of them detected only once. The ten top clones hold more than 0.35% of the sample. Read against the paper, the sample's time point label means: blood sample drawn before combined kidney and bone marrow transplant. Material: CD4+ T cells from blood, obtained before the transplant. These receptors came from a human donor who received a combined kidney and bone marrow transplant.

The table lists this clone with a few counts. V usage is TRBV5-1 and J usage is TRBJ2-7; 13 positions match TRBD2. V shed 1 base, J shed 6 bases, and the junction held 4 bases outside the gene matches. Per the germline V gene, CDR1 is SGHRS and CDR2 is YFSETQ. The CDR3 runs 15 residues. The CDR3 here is CASSLPRTSGSEQYF. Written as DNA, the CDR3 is TGCGCCAGCAGCTTGCCCCGGACTAGCGGGAGCGAGCAGTACTTC.

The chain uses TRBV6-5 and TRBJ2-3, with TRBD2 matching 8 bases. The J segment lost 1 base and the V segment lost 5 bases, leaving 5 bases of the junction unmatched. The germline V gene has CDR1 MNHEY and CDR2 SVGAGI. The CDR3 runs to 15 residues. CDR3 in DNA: TGTGCCAGCAGTCGTAATAGCGGGGGCACAGATACGCAGTATTTT. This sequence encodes CASSRNSGGTDTQYF.

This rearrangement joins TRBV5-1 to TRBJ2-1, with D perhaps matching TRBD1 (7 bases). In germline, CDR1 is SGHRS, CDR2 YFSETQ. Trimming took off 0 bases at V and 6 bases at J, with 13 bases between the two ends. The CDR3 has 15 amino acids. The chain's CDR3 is CASSLVARGANEQFF. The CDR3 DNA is TGCGCCAGCAGCTTGGTCGCCAGGGGGGCCAATGAGCAGTTCTTC.

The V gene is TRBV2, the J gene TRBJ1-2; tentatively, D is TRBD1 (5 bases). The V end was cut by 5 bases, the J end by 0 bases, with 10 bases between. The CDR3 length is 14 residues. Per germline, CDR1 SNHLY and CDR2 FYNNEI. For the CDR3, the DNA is TGTGCCAGCAGTTCCCGGACAACTAACTATGGCTACACCTTC. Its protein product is CASSSRTTNYGYTF.

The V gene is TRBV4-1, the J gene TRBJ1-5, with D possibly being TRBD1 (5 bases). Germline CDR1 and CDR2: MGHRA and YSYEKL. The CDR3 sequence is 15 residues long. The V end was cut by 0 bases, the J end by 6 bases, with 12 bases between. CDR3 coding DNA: TGCGCCAGCAGCCAAGAAAGGCAGGGCGCTCAGCCCCAGCATTTT. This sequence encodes CASSQERQGAQPQHF.

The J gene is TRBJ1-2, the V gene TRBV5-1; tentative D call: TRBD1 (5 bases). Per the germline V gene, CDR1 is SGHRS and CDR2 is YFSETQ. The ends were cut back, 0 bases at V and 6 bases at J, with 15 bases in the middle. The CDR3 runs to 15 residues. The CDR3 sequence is CASSLAISGVDGYTF. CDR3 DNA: TGCGCCAGCAGCTTGGCCATTTCGGGGGTCGATGGCTACACCTTC.

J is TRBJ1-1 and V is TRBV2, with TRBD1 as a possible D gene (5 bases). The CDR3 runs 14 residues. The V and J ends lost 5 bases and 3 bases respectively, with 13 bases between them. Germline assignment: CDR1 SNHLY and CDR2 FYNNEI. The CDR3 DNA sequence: TGTGCCAGCAGTACCGGGACTCTATACACTGAAGCTTTCTTT. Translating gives CASSTGTLYTEAFF.

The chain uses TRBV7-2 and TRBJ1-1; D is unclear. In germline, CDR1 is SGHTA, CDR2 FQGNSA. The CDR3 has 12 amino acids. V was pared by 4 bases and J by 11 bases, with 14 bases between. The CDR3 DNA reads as TGTGCCAGCAGCTGGCCAGCCCCGGGGGCTTTCTTT. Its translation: CASSWPAPGAFF.

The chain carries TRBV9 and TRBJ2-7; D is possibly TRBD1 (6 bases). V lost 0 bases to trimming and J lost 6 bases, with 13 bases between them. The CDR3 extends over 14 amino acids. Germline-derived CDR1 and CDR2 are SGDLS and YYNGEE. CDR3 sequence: CASSVAPGEGEQYF. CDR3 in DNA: TGTGCCAGCAGCGTAGCTCCAGGGGAAGGCGAGCAGTACTTC.

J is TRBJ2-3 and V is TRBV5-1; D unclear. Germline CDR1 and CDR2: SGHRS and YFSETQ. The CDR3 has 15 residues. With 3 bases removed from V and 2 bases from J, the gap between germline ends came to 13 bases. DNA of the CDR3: TGCGCCAGCAGCTCCATCGAGACAAACACAGATACGCAGTATTTT. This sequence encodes CASSSIETNTDTQYF.

Here the CDR3 DNA reads TGTGCCAGCAGCTTACCGGGACAGGGAGGTGGCTACACCTTC. It specifies CASSLPGQGGGYTF. The J gene is TRBJ1-2, the V gene TRBV7-6; 9 bases are shared with TRBD1. The CDR3 spans 14 residues. Germline V gene sequence: CDR1 SGHVS, CDR2 FNYEAQ. V was clipped by 2 bases and J by 7 bases; unmatched bases: 5.

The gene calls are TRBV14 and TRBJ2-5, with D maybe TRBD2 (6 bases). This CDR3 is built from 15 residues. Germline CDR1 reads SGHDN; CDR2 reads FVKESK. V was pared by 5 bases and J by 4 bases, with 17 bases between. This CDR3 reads CASSEGLSGLETQYF. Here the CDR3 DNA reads TGTGCCAGCAGCGAAGGACTATCCGGATTAGAGACCCAGTACTTC.

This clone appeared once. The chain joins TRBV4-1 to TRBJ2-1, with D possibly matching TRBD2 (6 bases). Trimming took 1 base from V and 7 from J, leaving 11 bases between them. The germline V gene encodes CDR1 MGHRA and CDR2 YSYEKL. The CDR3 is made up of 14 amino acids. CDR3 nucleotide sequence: TGCGCCAGCAGCCAAGCTGGACGGGGGAATGAGCAGTTCTTC. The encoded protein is CASSQAGRGNEQFF.

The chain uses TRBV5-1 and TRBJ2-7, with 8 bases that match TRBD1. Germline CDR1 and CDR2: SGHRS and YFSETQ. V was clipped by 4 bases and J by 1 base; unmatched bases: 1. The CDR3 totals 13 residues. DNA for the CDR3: TGCGCCAGCAGCAGGACAGGGTCCTACGAGCAGTACTTC. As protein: CASSRTGSYEQYF.

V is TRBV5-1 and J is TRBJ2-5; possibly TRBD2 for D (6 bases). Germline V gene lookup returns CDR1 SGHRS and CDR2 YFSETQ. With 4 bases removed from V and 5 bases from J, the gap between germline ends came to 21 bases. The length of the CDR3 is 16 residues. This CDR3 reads CASSTGNSGGGETQYF. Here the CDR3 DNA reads TGCGCCAGCAGCACCGGGAATAGCGGTGGTGGGGAGACCCAGTACTTC.

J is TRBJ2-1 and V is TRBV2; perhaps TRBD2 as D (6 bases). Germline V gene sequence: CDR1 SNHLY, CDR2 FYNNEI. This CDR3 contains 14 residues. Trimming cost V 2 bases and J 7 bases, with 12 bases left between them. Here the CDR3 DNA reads TGTGCCAGCAGTGAATTAACGGCGGGGAATGAGCAGTTCTTC. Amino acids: CASSELTAGNEQFF.

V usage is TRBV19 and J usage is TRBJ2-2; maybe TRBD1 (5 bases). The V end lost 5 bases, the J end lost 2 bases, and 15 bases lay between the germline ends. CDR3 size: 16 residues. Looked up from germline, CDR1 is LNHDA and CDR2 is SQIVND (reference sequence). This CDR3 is CASSRRGAGNTGELFF. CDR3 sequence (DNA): TGTGCCAGTAGTCGAAGGGGCGCTGGAAACACCGGGGAGCTGTTTTTT.

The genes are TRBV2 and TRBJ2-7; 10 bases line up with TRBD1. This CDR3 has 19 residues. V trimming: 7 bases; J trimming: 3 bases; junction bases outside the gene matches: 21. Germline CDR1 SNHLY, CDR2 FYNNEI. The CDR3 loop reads CASIFSGQGFFGGLYEQYF. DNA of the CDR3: TGTGCCAGCATCTTCTCGGGACAGGGGTTTTTCGGGGGACTCTACGAGCAGTACTTC.

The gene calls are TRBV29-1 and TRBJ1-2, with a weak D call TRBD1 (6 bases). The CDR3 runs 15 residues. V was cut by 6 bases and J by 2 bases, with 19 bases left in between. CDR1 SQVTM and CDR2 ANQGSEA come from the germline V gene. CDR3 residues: CSVEHTGTGNYGYTF. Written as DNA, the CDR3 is TGCAGCGTCGAGCACACAGGGACGGGGAACTATGGCTACACCTTC.

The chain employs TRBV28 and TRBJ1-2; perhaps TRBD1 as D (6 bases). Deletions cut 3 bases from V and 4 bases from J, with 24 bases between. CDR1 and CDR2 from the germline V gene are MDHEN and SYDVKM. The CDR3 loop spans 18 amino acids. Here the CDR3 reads CASSFGLGQGPRGYGYTF. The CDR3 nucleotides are TGTGCCAGCAGTTTCGGTCTTGGTCAGGGGCCCCGGGGCTATGGCTACACCTTC.

CDR3 residues: CASSATGSYEQYF. The CDR3 DNA reads TGTGCCAGTAGCGCGACAGGGTCCTACGAGCAGTACTTC. V is TRBV19 and J is TRBJ2-7, with 7 nucleotides matching TRBD1. V trimming: 6 bases; J trimming: 1 base; junction bases outside the gene matches: 3. CDR1 and CDR2 from the germline V gene are LNHDA and SQIVND (reference sequence). This CDR3 is 13 amino acids long.

CDR3 protein: CASRPPGASTDTQYF. In DNA form, the CDR3 reads TGTGCCAGCAGACCTCCAGGGGCTAGCACAGATACGCAGTATTTT. The chain employs TRBV7-2 and TRBJ2-3, with a weak D call TRBD1 (6 bases). CDR1 SGHTA and CDR2 FQGNSA come from the germline V gene. The CDR3 is 15 residues long. V was trimmed by 6 bases and J by 0 bases, leaving 13 bases between them.

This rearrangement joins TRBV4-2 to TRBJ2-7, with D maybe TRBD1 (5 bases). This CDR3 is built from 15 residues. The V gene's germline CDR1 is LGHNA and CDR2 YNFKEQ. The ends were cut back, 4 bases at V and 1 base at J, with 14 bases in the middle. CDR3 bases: TGTGCCAGCAGCCCAACCCAGGGCCTATCCTACGAGCAGTACTTC. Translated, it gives CASSPTQGLSYEQYF.

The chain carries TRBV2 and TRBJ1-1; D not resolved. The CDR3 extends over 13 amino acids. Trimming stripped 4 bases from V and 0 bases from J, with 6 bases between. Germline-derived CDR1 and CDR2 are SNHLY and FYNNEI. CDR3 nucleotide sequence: TGTGCCAGCAGTGCAAATGTGAACACTGAAGCTTTCTTT. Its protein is CASSANVNTEAFF.

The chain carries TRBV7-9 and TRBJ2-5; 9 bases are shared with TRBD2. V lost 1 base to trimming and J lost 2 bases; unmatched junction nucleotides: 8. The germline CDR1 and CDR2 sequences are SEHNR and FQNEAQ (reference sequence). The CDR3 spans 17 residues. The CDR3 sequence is CASSLGGSGSSQETQYF. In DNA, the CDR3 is TGTGCCAGCAGCTTAGGGGGTAGCGGGAGTAGTCAAGAGACCCAGTACTTC.